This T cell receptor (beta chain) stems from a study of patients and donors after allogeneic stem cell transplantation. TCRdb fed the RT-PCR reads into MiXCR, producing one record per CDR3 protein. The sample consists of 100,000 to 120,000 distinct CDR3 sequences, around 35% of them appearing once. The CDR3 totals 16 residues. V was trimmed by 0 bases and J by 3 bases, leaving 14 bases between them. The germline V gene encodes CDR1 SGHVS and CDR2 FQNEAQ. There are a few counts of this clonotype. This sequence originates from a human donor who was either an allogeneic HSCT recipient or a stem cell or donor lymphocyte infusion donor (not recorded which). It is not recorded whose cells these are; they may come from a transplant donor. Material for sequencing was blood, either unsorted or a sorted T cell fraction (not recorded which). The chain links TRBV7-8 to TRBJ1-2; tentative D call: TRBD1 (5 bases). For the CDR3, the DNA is TGTGCCAGCAGCTTAGCTGGTAGGGGTTGGGACTATGGCTACACCTTC. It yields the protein CASSLAGRGWDYGYTF.